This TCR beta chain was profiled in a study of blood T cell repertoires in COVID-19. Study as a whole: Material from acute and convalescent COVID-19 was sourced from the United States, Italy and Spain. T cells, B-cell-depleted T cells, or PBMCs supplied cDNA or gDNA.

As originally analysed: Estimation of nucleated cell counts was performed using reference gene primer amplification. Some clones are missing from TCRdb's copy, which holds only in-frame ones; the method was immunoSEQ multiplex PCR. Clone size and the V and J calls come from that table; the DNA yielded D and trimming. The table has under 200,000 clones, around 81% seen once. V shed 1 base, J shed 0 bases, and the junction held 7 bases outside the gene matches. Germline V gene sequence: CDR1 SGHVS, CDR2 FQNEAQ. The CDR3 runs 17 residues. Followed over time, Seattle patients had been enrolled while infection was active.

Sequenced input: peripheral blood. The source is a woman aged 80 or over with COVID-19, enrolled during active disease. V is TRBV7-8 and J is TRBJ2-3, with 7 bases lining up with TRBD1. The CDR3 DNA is TGTGCCAGCAGCTTAGAGACAGGGAAAACTAGCACAGATACGCAGTATTTT. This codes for CASSLETGKTSTDTQYF. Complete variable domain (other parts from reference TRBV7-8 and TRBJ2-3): GAGVSQSPRYKVAKRGQDVALRCDPISGHVSLFWYQQALGQGPEFLTYFQNEAQLDKSGLPSDRFFAERPEGSVSTLKIQRTQQEDSAVYLCASSLETGKTSTDTQYFGPGTRLTVL.